Below, 23 T cell receptor beta chains from the same sample are listed, as sequenced in a study of T cell clonotyping in hematopoietic cell transplantation. Clones were sequenced by immunoSEQ multiplex PCR, and TCRdb holds only the in-frame ones, with some missing. The data contain 60,000 to 75,000 clones, approximately 94% of them singletons. The source material was peripheral blood mononuclear cells. The receptors derive from a man aged 45-65 years in good health. Some clones in this sample may be carry-over from other donors' samples.

The rearrangement uses TRBV7-2 and TRBJ1-4, with D tentatively TRBD1 (6 bases). CDR3 length: 15 residues. The V gene's germline CDR1 is SGHTA and CDR2 FQGNSA. V lost 6 bases and J 3 bases, leaving 14 bases between the germline ends. This CDR3 is CASSSGVSANEKLFF. The CDR3 DNA sequence: TGTGCCAGCAGTTCAGGGGTATCGGCTAATGAAAAACTGTTTTTT.

The rearrangement uses TRBV7-8 and TRBJ1-1; D may be TRBD1 (5 bases). This CDR3 has 12 amino acids. Germline V gene lookup returns CDR1 SGHVS and CDR2 FQNEAQ. Trimming took off 3 bases at V and 10 bases at J, with 12 bases between the two ends. CDR3 region: CASSLGEERAFF. CDR3 in DNA: TGTGCCAGCAGCTTGGGGGAAGAGAGAGCTTTCTTT.

V usage is TRBV5-1 and J usage is TRBJ2-7, with 9 bases that match TRBD2. Germline CDR1 SGHRS, CDR2 YFSETQ. The CDR3 covers 15 residues. Losses at the gene ends were 2 bases for V and 3 bases for J; bases not matched to a gene: 6. For the CDR3, the DNA is TGCGCCAGCAGCTTCGTCCCTAGCGGGAACTACGAGCAGTACTTC. It encodes CASSFVPSGNYEQYF.

The chain uses TRBV27 and TRBJ2-3; the match to TRBD1 covers 7 bases. V trimming: 3 bases; J trimming: 2 bases; junction bases outside the gene matches: 5. The CDR3 covers 15 residues. From germline, CDR1 is MNHEY and CDR2 SMNVEV (reference sequence). In DNA, the CDR3 is TGTGCCAGCAGTTTGGGACAGACATACACAGATACGCAGTATTTT. Protein sequence: CASSLGQTYTDTQYF.

V usage is TRBV9 and J usage is TRBJ2-7; 10 bases line up with TRBD2. The CDR3 loop spans 14 amino acids. In germline, CDR1 is SGDLS, CDR2 YYNGEE. V was pared by 4 bases and J by 5 bases, with 6 bases of the junction left unmatched. DNA of the CDR3: TGTGCCAGCAGCACTGCCGGACTAGCGGACGAGCAGTACTTC. It codes for CASSTAGLADEQYF.

This clone appeared a single time. The chain recombines TRBV6-6 with TRBJ1-5; TRBD1 matches 9 bases. Germline assignment: CDR1 MNHNY and CDR2 SVGAGI (reference sequence). The CDR3 spans 14 residues. The trim removed 10 bases at V and 6 bases at J, leaving 10 bases unmatched. The CDR3 sequence: CATARDREFQPQHF. The CDR3 DNA is TGTGCCACGGCCCGGGACAGGGAGTTTCAGCCCCAGCATTTT.

The chain carries TRBV6-5 and TRBJ2-1; D perhaps matches TRBD2 (5 bases). Trimming took 2 bases from V and 0 from J, leaving 11 bases between them. The CDR3 consists of 16 residues. From germline, CDR1 is MNHEY and CDR2 SVGAGI. CDR3 coding DNA: TGTGCCAGCAGTTACACGCCGGGGAGCTCCTACAATGAGCAGTTCTTC. It codes for CASSYTPGSSYNEQFF.

The chain has TRBV19 and TRBJ1-1; maybe TRBD1 (5 bases). V was clipped by 7 bases and J by 4 bases, with 25 bases between them. Germline-derived CDR1 and CDR2 are LNHDA and SQIVND (reference sequence). The length of the CDR3 is 17 residues. CDR3 amino acids: CASILSPQGSKGTEAFF. The DNA for the CDR3 is TGTGCCAGTATCCTCTCCCCGCAGGGTTCAAAGGGCACTGAAGCTTTCTTT.

This chain uses TRBV7-2 with TRBJ2-1; 8 nucleotides line up with TRBD2. The CDR3 consists of 16 residues. Germline assignment: CDR1 SGHTA and CDR2 FQGNSA. V lost 1 base to trimming and J lost 0 bases; unmatched junction nucleotides: 2. CDR3 loop: CASSLVGTSSYNEQFF. For the CDR3, the DNA is TGTGCCAGCAGCTTAGTGGGGACTAGCTCCTACAATGAGCAGTTCTTC.

V and J are TRBV6-1 and TRBJ2-3, with D unclear. The CDR3 is made up of 15 amino acids. Germline V CDR1 and CDR2: MNHNS, SASEGT. V lost 6 bases to trimming and J lost 1 base, with 14 bases between them. CDR3 sequence reads: CASRAEGTRTDTQYF. The DNA for the CDR3 is TGTGCCAGCAGGGCAGAAGGCACCCGCACAGATACGCAGTATTTT.

This clone was counted between two and nine times. This chain connects TRBV6-5 to TRBJ1-2; tentative D call: TRBD1 (5 bases). The CDR3 consists of 13 residues. Germline loops: CDR1 MNHEY, CDR2 SVGAGI. Trimming shortened V by 0 bases and J by 7 bases, and 9 bases separated the two germline ends. The DNA for the CDR3 is TGTGCCAGCAGTTACTCAACGGGGCTTGGCTACACCTTC. The encoded protein is CASSYSTGLGYTF.

The chain carries TRBV6-1 and TRBJ2-7, with D perhaps TRBD1 or TRBD2 (6 bases each). Germline-derived CDR1 and CDR2 are MNHNS and SASEGT. The CDR3 has 15 residues. V lost 2 bases and J 0 bases, leaving 11 bases between the germline ends. In DNA form, the CDR3 reads TGTGCCAGCAGTGAACCGGGGGCTATCTCCTACGAGCAGTACTTC. It specifies CASSEPGAISYEQYF.

The table lists this clone with a count of one. V gene TRBV28 combines with J gene TRBJ1-5; D is unresolved. Per the germline V gene, CDR1 is MDHEN and CDR2 is SYDVKM. V lost 6 bases, J lost 4 bases, and 16 bases lay in between. The CDR3 spans 15 residues. The CDR3 coding sequence is TGTGCCAGCAGACGGACCCCTCTGGCAAATCAGCCCCAGCATTTT. Protein sequence: CASRRTPLANQPQHF.

The rearrangement joins TRBV6-1 to TRBJ1-5; no clear D gene. V lost 2 bases to trimming and J lost 6 bases, with 8 bases between them. The CDR3 is 13 residues long. Germline V lookup: CDR1 MNHNS, CDR2 SASEGT. CDR3 bases: TGTGCCAGCAGTGAAATGAGGGCTCAGCCCCAGCATTTT. Translation: CASSEMRAQPQHF.

In this sample, this clone turned up once. The rearrangement links TRBV9 to TRBJ2-3, with TRBD2 identical over 10 bases. The CDR3 length is 14 residues. After removal of 3 bases from V and 7 bases from J, the junction contained 5 bases not matched to a gene. CDR1 is SGDLS, CDR2 YYNGEE, per germline. CDR3 bases: TGTGCCAGCAGCGGATTAGCGGGGGGAAATACGCAGTATTTT. Encoded protein: CASSGLAGGNTQYF.

In its sample, this clone was seen a few times. The chain couples TRBV7-6 to TRBJ2-2; 8 bases line up with TRBD1. Trimming at V came to 1 base and at J to 3 bases, leaving 4 bases not matched to a gene. The V gene's germline CDR1 is SGHVS and CDR2 FNYEAQ. The CDR3 covers 16 residues. Here the CDR3 DNA reads TGTGCCAGCAGCTTAGGGCAGGGGGCGTACACCGGGGAGCTGTTTTTT. This encodes CASSLGQGAYTGELFF.

The chain uses TRBV9 and TRBJ1-1, with D possibly matching TRBD1 (6 bases). The V gene lost 3 bases and the J gene lost 1 base, with 13 bases spanning the gap. The germline CDR1 and CDR2 sequences are SGDLS and YYNGEE. The CDR3 spans 15 residues. CDR3 sequence reads: CASSAGTLGNTEAFF. CDR3 bases: TGTGCCAGCAGCGCCGGGACACTGGGGAACACTGAAGCTTTCTTT.

This chain links TRBV2 with TRBJ1-2; D is ambiguous. Germline-derived CDR1 and CDR2 are SNHLY and FYNNEI. V dropped 5 bases and J dropped 0 bases, with 10 bases sitting between them. The CDR3 contains 14 residues. CDR3 sequence: CASSSLTANYGYTF. CDR3 in DNA: TGTGCCAGCAGTTCTCTCACAGCTAACTATGGCTACACCTTC. The whole variable domain, remainder taken from reference TRBV2 and TRBJ1-2, is EPEVTQTPSHQVTQMGQEVILRCVPISNHLYFYWYRQILGQKVEFLVSFYNNEISEKSEIFDDQFSVERPDGSNFTLKIRSTKLEDSAMYFCASSSLTANYGYTFGSGTRLTVV.

The chain links TRBV4-1 to TRBJ1-4, with 9 positions matching TRBD1. V shed 9 bases and J 10 bases; nucleotides not matched to a gene: 9. The CDR3 extends over 13 amino acids. Germline V CDR1 and CDR2: MGHRA, YSYEKL. The CDR3 reads CASTGGPFGKLFF. CDR3 nucleotides: TGCGCCAGTACAGGGGGCCCCTTTGGAAAACTGTTTTTT.

J is TRBJ2-7 and V is TRBV7-3, with D hard to call. V was trimmed by 2 bases and J by 3 bases, leaving 17 bases between them. The CDR3 spans 16 residues. CDR1 is SGHTA, CDR2 FQGTGA, per germline. The CDR3 here is CASSLDRPSNHYEQYF. The CDR3 DNA reads TGTGCCAGCAGCTTAGATCGGCCGAGCAACCACTACGAGCAGTACTTC. Full variable domain (rest looked up from reference TRBV7-3 and TRBJ2-7): GAGVSQTPSNKVTEKGKYVELRCDPISGHTALYWYRQSLGQGPEFLIYFQGTGAADDSGLPNDRFFAVRPEGSVSTLKIQRTERGDSAVYLCASSLDRPSNHYEQYFGPGTRLTVT.

The rearrangement uses TRBV29-1 and TRBJ2-7, with D uncertain. Germline-derived CDR1 and CDR2 are SQVTM and ANQGSEA. Trimming shortened V by 7 bases and J by 3 bases, and 13 bases separated the two germline ends. The CDR3 spans 12 residues. CDR3 nucleotide sequence: TGCAGCGCACTTTCGCTTAGCTACGAGCAGTACTTC. Amino acids: CSALSLSYEQYF.

This clone was detected only a few times. V usage is TRBV25-1 and J usage is TRBJ1-2; 8 nucleotides align to TRBD1. With V trimmed by 6 bases and J by 4 bases, 7 bases remained unmatched. Germline V gives CDR1 MGHDK, CDR2 SYGVNS. The CDR3 extends over 14 amino acids. The CDR3 loop reads CASRETGEGYGYTF. The CDR3 DNA sequence: TGTGCCAGCAGGGAGACAGGGGAAGGCTATGGCTACACCTTC.

The genes are TRBV5-6 and TRBJ1-6, with TRBD1 as a possible D gene (6 bases). Germline CDR1 SGHDT, CDR2 YYEEEE. V shed 7 bases and J shed 10 bases, with 12 bases lying between them. CDR3 length: 12 amino acids. Here the CDR3 DNA reads TGTGCCAGCGCCCTTGGGGGCTCACCCCTCCACTTT. Translating it yields CASALGGSPLHF.